What follows are 23 T cell receptor beta chains derived from one specimen sequenced in a study of early T cells in non-severe SARS-CoV-2 infection. Each CDR3 protein gets one entry after TCRdb re-called the 5' RACE reads with MiXCR. The sample carries tens of thousands of distinct CDR3 sequences, approximately 6% recorded once. Material: whole blood. These receptors were collected from an adult who was a healthcare worker with PCR-confirmed SARS-CoV-2 infection or an uninfected control (not recorded which).

This clonotype showed up many times. The genes are TRBV5-1 and TRBJ2-3; D is unclear. CDR3 size: 13 residues. V was shortened by 2 bases and J by 4 bases, with 8 bases between the two germline ends. Per germline, CDR1 SGHRS and CDR2 YFSETQ. In DNA, the CDR3 is TGCGCCAGCAGCTTCACACGGCCAGATACGCAGTATTTT. The encoded protein is CASSFTRPDTQYF.

This clonotype was detected ten times or more. The rearrangement links TRBV20-1 to TRBJ1-2, with no clear D. This CDR3 is 15 amino acids long. Trimming pared 0 bases from V and 0 bases from J, leaving 11 bases between. The germline gives CDR1 DFQATT, CDR2 SNEGSKA (reference sequence). In DNA form, the CDR3 reads TGCAGTGCTAGAGATGTCCGGGCAGCTAACTATGGCTACACCTTC. Encoded protein: CSARDVRAANYGYTF.

This clonotype was recorded a few times. CDR3 in amino acids: CSARGDRYEQYF. As DNA, the CDR3 is TGCAGTGCTAGAGGGGACAGGTACGAGCAGTACTTC. The rearrangement links TRBV20-1 to TRBJ2-7; 8 nucleotides align to TRBD1. V gave up 1 base and J gave up 4 bases; unmatched junction bases: 0. Germline lookup yields CDR1 DFQATT and CDR2 SNEGSKA (reference sequence). The CDR3 has 12 residues.

The table lists this clonotype with many counts. The gene calls are TRBV29-1 and TRBJ1-1; 7 bases line up with TRBD1. Germline CDR1 is SQVTM and CDR2 is ANQGSEA. V was pared by 0 bases and J by 5 bases, with 6 bases of the junction left unmatched. This CDR3 is 14 amino acids long. The DNA for the CDR3 is TGCAGCGTTGAAGACTCCCCAGGGGGTACTGAAGCTTTCTTT. This sequence encodes CSVEDSPGGTEAFF.

This clonotype was detected ten times or more. The CDR3 DNA is TGTGCCAGCAGTTCCGTGACGGAGACCCAGTACTTC. Translation: CASSSVTETQYF. The rearrangement uses TRBV12-3 or TRBV12-4 and TRBJ2-5, with unresolved D. V gave up 4 bases and J gave up 5 bases, with 8 bases separating them. The CDR3 extends over 12 amino acids.

This clonotype was detected a few times. The V and J genes are TRBV7-9 and TRBJ2-7, with D possibly being TRBD2 (6 bases). Trimming removed 1 base at V and 6 bases at J, with 16 bases between. The CDR3 sequence is 15 residues long. Germline CDR1 reads SEHNR; CDR2 reads FQNEAQ (reference sequence). CDR3 in amino acids: CASSLGAGRSPEQYF. CDR3 in DNA: TGTGCCAGCAGCTTAGGCGCAGGGAGGTCCCCCGAGCAGTACTTC.

The V and J genes are TRBV27 and TRBJ2-3; D not resolved. V was shortened by 6 bases and J by 3 bases, with 4 bases between the two germline ends. Looked up from germline, CDR1 is MNHEY and CDR2 is SMNVEV (reference sequence). The CDR3 consists of 11 residues. CDR3 residues: CASRKTDTQYF. In DNA, the CDR3 is TGTGCCAGCAGGAAAACAGATACGCAGTATTTT.

This clonotype was observed many times. The rearrangement uses TRBV3-1 and TRBJ2-1; no clear D gene. V lost 5 bases, J lost 8 bases, and 7 bases lay in between. CDR3 size: 11 residues. The germline V gene has CDR1 LGHDT and CDR2 YNNKEL (reference sequence). The CDR3 loop is CASSARDEQFF. The CDR3 DNA follows: TGTGCCAGCAGCGCTCGGGATGAGCAGTTCTTC.

Many counts were recorded for this clonotype. The chain is built from TRBV7-9 and TRBJ1-3; D gene unclear. Per germline, CDR1 SEHNR and CDR2 FQNEAQ (reference sequence). V lost 10 bases and J 0 bases, leaving 4 bases between the germline ends. CDR3 size: 11 residues. CDR3 protein: CATSSGNTIYF. CDR3 coding DNA: TGTGCCACCTCCTCTGGAAACACCATATATTTT.

This clonotype was picked up a small number of times. The J gene is TRBJ1-6, the V gene TRBV10-3; no reliable D call. The CDR3 loop spans 14 amino acids. The germline V gene encodes CDR1 ENHRY and CDR2 SYGVKD. Trimming took 3 bases from V and 6 from J, leaving 9 bases between them. The CDR3 DNA is TGTGCCATCAGTGATGCCGGAGTTAATTCACCCCTCCACTTT. Amino acids: CAISDAGVNSPLHF.

Many counts were recorded for this clonotype. The chain uses TRBV9 and TRBJ1-2; the D is unclear. The germline gives CDR1 SGDLS, CDR2 YYNGEE. The V gene lost 3 bases and the J gene lost 1 base, with 16 bases spanning the gap. CDR3 length: 16 residues. CDR3 protein: CASSAGPAGFNYGYTF. CDR3 bases: TGTGCCAGCAGCGCGGGCCCGGCAGGATTTAACTATGGCTACACCTTC.

This clonotype showed up many times. It is unclear where the CDR3 begins or ends on the DNA, so no DNA is shown, and the CDR3 is as TCRdb lists it. The V gene is TRBV7-2, the J gene TRBJ1-1; TRBD1 is the table's D call and was not checked against the DNA. The CDR3 is made up of 16 amino acids, end residues included. Germline values: CDR1 SGHTA, CDR2 FQGNSA. CDR3 region: CASSLTFVGAGTEVFF.

This clonotype was seen only a few times. V and J are TRBV29-1 and TRBJ2-5; the match to TRBD2 covers 9 bases. V dropped 5 bases and J dropped 5; count of bases not matched to a gene: 9. CDR3 length: 14 residues. The germline gives CDR1 SQVTM, CDR2 ANQGSEA. The CDR3 DNA reads as TGCAGCGTTTGCCGGGACAGCGGGGGGGAGACCCAGTACTTC. Translation: CSVCRDSGGETQYF.

The sample holds many counts of this clonotype. The gene calls are TRBV19 and TRBJ2-1; 8 nucleotides align to TRBD2. Germline CDR1 is LNHDA and CDR2 is SQIVND (reference sequence). V was clipped by 4 bases and J by 0 bases; unmatched bases: 8. CDR3 length: 17 amino acids. CDR3 DNA sequence: TGTGCCAGTAGTACTGGACTAGCTGAGAGCTCCTACAATGAGCAGTTCTTC. This gives the protein CASSTGLAESSYNEQFF.

Turning to this clonotype: This may arise from a read error, as a much more abundant clone is one base away. The chain joins TRBV14 to TRBJ1-2; D not certain. Germline V gene sequence: CDR1 SGHDN, CDR2 FVKESK. CDR3 size: 13 residues. CDR3 nucleotide sequence: TGTGCCAGGAGCCTCCGACGGGCGAGCGGCTACACCTTC. This codes for CARSLRRASGYTF. The full variable domain, in which reference TRBV14 and TRBJ1-2 provide the parts outside the CDR3, is EAGVTQFPSHSVIEKGQTVTLRCDPISGHDNLYWYRRVMGKEIKFLLHFVKESKQDESGMPNNRFLAERTGGTYSTLKVQPAELEDSGVYFCARSLRRASGYTFGSGTRLTVV.

This clonotype was counted a few times. The rearrangement joins TRBV6-4 to TRBJ2-3; 8 nucleotides align to TRBD2. The length of the CDR3 is 14 residues. The V gene's germline CDR1 is MRHNA and CDR2 SNTAGT. V dropped 2 bases and J dropped 2; count of bases not matched to a gene: 0. CDR3 nucleotide sequence: TGTGCCAGCAGTGACGGACTAGCCACAGATACGCAGTATTTT. It is translated as CASSDGLATDTQYF.

Ten or more counts support this clonotype. The chain joins TRBV7-2 to TRBJ1-1, with D possibly being TRBD1 (5 bases). This CDR3 comprises 13 residues. Looked up from germline, CDR1 is SGHTA and CDR2 is FQGNSA. Trimming pared 5 bases from V and 7 bases from J, leaving 14 bases between. This chain's CDR3 is CASSIREDLEAFF. In nucleotides, the CDR3 is TGTGCCAGCAGCATCAGGGAAGATCTTGAAGCTTTCTTT.

The sample holds many counts of this clonotype. The rearrangement joins TRBV6-5 to TRBJ1-2; D possibly corresponds to TRBD1 (6 bases). This CDR3 region has 15 residues. V gave up 3 bases and J gave up 3 bases, with 14 bases separating them. The germline V gene encodes CDR1 MNHEY and CDR2 SVGAGI. CDR3 loop: CASSYGAGEDYGYTF. Here the CDR3 DNA reads TGTGCCAGCAGTTATGGGGCAGGGGAGGACTATGGCTACACCTTC.

There are many counts of this clonotype. The chain is built from TRBV20-1 and TRBJ2-3, with 10 bases that match TRBD2. CDR1 DFQATT and CDR2 SNEGSKA come from the germline V gene (reference sequence). Trimming at V came to 1 base and at J to 5 bases, leaving 6 bases not matched to a gene. CDR3 size: 15 residues. CDR3 DNA sequence: TGCAGTGCTAGAGTGAAGCGGGAGGGGAGAGATACGCAGTATTTT. Protein: CSARVKREGRDTQYF.

This clonotype was seen ten or more times. The chain is built from TRBV27 and TRBJ1-4, with TRBD1 matching over 10 bases. Looked up from germline, CDR1 is MNHEY and CDR2 is SMNVEV (reference sequence). The junction had 10 bases not matched to a gene; V was cut back by 5 bases and J by 13 bases. The CDR3 consists of 14 residues. CDR3 region: CASSGGQGYDGLFF. The CDR3 nucleotides are TGTGCCAGCAGTGGGGGACAGGGGTACGACGGACTGTTTTTT.

Ten or more counts support this clonotype. This chain links TRBV7-9 with TRBJ1-1; D gene ambiguous. The V gene's germline CDR1 is SEHNR and CDR2 FQNEAQ (reference sequence). The CDR3 covers 11 residues. V was trimmed by 4 bases and J by 4 bases, leaving 4 bases between them. The CDR3 DNA sequence: TGTGCCAGCAGCTCCGTCACTGAAGCTTTCTTT. Protein sequence: CASSSVTEAFF.

This clonotype was detected ten times or more. This rearrangement joins TRBV5-1 to TRBJ1-6; D is unresolved. Deletions cut 2 bases from V and 8 bases from J, with 14 bases between. The CDR3 covers 15 residues. Germline V gives CDR1 SGHRS, CDR2 YFSETQ. CDR3 DNA sequence: TGCGCCAGCAGCTTAGGCGGGAAGGTGGATTCACCCCTCCACTTT. Protein sequence: CASSLGGKVDSPLHF. Full variable domain (outside the CDR3, taken from reference TRBV5-1 and TRBJ1-6): KAGVTQTPRYLIKTRGQQVTLSCSPISGHRSVSWYQQTPGQGLQFLFEYFSETQRNKGNFPGRFSGRQFSNSRSEMNVSTLELGDSALYLCASSLGGKVDSPLHFGNGTRLTVT.

This clonotype has at least ten counts. This chain connects TRBV29-1 to TRBJ2-3, with D tentatively TRBD1 (9 bases). Germline V gene data show CDR1 as SQVTM and CDR2 as ANQGSEA. Trimming shortened V by 6 bases and J by 4 bases, and 35 bases separated the two germline ends. The CDR3 runs 20 residues. The DNA of the CDR3 is TGCAGCGTCATTAGACCCGGACAGGGGAAAGCAGCGGGAGAACCAGATACGCAGTATTTT. This codes for CSVIRPGQGKAAGEPDTQYF.